This T cell receptor (beta chain) was documented in a study of beta chain features in type 1 diabetes. This clone came up many times. Its antigen is unidentified. Of the isolated RNA, all was reverse transcribed, and so the sequenced material was expressed TCRB transcripts. Data came from immunoSEQ multiplex PCR; TCRdb stores just in-frame clones and leaves some out. The top ten clones hold around 0.66% of a sample with 300,000 to 450,000 clones, 8.5% to 10% of them seen once. There are 14 residues in the CDR3. With 0 bases removed from V and 4 bases from J, the gap between germline ends came to 8 bases. Germline CDR1 reads SGHRS; CDR2 reads YFSETQ. General study findings and limits: The study found moderately but significantly shorter TCRB CDR3s in all four CD4+ subsets of Type 1 diabetes patients.

This clonotype was obtained from a man in his thirties or forties with type 1 diabetes. Sequencing was carried out using central memory CD4+ T cells from blood. The genes are TRBV5-1 and TRBJ2-1; D might be TRBD2 (6 bases). For the CDR3, the DNA is TGCGCCAGCAGCTTGGAAGCGGGTTACAATGAGCAGTTCTTC. Protein sequence: CASSLEAGYNEQFF.